Given below is one T cell receptor beta chain in context. The target antigen is unknown. This specimen comes from a study of CD8+ T cells in alopecia areata. Regarding treatment: oral pan-JAK inhibitor, 5-10 mg twice daily. After isolation, RNA underwent reverse transcription to generate cDNA as the sequencing template. The table came from immunoSEQ multiplex PCR; TCRdb's copy has only in-frame clones and leaves some out. The table records 150,000 to 200,000 clones, roughly three fifths of them present only once. Whole-study findings and limits: Tissue-resident alphabeta T cells belonging to normal skin likewise get sequenced within scalp specimens.

The germline V and J ends were trimmed by 3 bases and 4 bases, with 21 bases remaining between them. The CDR3 loop spans 17 amino acids. Germline CDR1 reads LGHNA; CDR2 reads YNFKEQ. This TCR derives from a human donor with alopecia areata. The sequencing here drew on CD8+ T cells sorted from blood, taken at week 24, from a patient treated with tofacitinib. The J gene is TRBJ1-1, the V gene TRBV4-2; D unresolved. The CDR3 is CASSQKDSAVLATEAFF. In DNA, the CDR3 is TGTGCCAGCAGCCAGAAAGACTCGGCAGTTTTGGCCACTGAAGCTTTCTTT.